This T cell receptor beta chain was observed in a study of cytomegalovirus exposure and HLA in healthy donors. At the level of the study: As an earlier analysis found, some 170 million T cells yielded 90 million to 140 million unique TCR beta sequences.

Regarding donors, all were healthy bone marrow donors. 13 Jbeta primers and 60 Vbeta primers were used for the PCR. This table comes from immunoSEQ multiplex PCR, and its TCRdb copy is limited to in-frame clones, with some not included. Among 90,000 to 130,000 clones listed, about 79% were seen once. This CDR3 is 16 amino acids long. V shed 1 base and J shed 1 base, with 12 bases lying between them. Germline V gene data show CDR1 as KGHSH and CDR2 as LQKENI. The sequenced sample was PBMCs. The rearrangement links TRBV18 to TRBJ2-3; D is unclear. This sequence originates from a woman younger than 30 in good health and CMV-seropositive. CDR3 bases: TGTGCCAGCTCACCACGGATAGAAGGAGGCACAGATACGCAGTATTTT. This translates into CASSPRIEGGTDTQYF.